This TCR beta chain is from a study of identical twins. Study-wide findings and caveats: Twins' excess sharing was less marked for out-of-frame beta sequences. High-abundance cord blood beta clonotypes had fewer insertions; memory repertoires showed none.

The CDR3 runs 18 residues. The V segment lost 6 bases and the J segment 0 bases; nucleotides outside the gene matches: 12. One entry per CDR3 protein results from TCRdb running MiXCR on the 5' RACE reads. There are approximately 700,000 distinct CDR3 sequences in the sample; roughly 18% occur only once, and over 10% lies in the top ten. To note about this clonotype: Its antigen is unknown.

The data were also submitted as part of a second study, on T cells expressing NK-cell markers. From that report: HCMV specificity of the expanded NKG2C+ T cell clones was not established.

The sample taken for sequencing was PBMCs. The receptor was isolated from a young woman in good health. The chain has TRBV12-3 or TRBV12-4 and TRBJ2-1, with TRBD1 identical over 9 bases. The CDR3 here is CASRPGQGTSNSYNEQFF. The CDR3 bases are TGTGCCAGCAGGCCGGGACAGGGAACCTCTAACTCCTACAATGAGCAGTTCTTC.